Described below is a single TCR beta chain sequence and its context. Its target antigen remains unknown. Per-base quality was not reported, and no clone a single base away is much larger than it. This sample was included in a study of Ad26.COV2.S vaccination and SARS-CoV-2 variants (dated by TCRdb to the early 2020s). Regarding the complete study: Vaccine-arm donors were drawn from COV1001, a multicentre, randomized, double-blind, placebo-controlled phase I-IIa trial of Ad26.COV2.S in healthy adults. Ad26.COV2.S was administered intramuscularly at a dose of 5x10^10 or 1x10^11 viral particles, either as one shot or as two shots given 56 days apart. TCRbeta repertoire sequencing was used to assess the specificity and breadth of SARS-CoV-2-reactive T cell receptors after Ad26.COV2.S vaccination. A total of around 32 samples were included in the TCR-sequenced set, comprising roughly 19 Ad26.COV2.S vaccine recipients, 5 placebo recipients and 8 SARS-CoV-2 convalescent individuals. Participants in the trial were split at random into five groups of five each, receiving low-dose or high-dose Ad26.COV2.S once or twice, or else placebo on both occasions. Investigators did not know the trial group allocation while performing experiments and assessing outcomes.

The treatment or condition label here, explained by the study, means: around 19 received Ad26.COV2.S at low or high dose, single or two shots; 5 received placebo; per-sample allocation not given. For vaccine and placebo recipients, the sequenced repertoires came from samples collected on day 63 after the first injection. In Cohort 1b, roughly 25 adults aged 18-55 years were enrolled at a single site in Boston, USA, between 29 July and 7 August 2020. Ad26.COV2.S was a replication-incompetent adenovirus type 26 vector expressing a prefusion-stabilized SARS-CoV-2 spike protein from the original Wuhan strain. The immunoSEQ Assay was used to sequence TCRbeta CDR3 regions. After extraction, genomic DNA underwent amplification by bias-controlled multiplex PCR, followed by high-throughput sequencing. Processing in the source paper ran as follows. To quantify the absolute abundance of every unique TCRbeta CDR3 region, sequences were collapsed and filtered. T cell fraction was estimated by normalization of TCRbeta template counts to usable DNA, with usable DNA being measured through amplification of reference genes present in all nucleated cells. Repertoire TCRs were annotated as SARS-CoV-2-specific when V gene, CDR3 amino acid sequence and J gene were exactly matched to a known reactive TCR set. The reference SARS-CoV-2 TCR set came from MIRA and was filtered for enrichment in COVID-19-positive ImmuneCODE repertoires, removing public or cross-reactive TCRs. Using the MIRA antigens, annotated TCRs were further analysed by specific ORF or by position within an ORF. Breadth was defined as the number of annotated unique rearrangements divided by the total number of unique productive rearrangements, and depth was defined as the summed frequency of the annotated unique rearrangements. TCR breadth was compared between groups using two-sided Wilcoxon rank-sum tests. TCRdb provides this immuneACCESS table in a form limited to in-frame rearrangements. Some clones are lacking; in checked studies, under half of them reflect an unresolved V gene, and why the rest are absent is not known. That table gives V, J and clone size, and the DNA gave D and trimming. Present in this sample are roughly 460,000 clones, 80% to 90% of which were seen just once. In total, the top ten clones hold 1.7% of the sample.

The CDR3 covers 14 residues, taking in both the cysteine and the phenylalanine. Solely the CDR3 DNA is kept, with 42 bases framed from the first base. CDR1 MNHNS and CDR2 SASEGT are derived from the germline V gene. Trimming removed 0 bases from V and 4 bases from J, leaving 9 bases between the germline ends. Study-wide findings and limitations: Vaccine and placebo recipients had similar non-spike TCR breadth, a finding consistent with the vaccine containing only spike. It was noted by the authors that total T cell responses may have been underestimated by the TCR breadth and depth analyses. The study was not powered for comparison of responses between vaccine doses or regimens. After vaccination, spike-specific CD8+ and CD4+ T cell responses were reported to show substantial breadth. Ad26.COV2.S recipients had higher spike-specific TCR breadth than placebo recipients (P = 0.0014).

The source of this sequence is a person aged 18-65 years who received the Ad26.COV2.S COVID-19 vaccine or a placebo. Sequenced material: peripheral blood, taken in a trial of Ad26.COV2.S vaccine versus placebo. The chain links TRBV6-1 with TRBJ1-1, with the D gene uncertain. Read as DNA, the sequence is TGTGCCAGCAGTGAAGCGTTCTGGAGCACTGAAGCTTTCTTT. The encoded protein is CASSEAFWSTEAFF.